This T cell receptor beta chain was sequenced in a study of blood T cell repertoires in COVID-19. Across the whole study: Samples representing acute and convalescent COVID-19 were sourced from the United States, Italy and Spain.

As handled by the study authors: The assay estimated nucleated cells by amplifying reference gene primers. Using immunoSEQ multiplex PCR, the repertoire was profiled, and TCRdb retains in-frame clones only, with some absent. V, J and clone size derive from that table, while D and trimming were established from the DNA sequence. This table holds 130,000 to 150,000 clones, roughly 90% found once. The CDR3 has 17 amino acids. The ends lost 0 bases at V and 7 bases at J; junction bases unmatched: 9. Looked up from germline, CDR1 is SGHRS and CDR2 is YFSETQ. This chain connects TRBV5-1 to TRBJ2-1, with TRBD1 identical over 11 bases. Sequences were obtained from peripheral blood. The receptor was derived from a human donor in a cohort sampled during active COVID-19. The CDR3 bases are TGCGCCAGCAGCTTGGTACCTGGACAGGGGGCGCGGAATGAGCAGTTCTTC. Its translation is CASSLVPGQGARNEQFF.